Sequencing of this TCR beta chain was carried out in a study of CD8 T cells in ankylosing spondylitis. Findings and caveats of the study: Reactive arthritis synovial fluid and blood were previously reported to contain some motif variants. A TCR beta motif made of several highly homologous variants seemed typical of ankylosing spondylitis blood. CD8+ disease-linked clones were present at relatively low frequencies in blood.

This clonotype was seen many times. What it binds is unknown. Generation of TCR beta libraries employed quantitative 5'-RACE incorporating molecular barcodes. MiXCR, run by TCRdb on the 5' RACE reads, gives a single entry per CDR3 protein. The table records under 300,000 distinct CDR3 sequences, about 10% of them present only once. The CDR3 has 15 residues. In germline, CDR1 is DFQATT, CDR2 SNEGSKA (reference sequence). With 3 bases removed from V and 2 bases from J, the gap between germline ends came to 13 bases. This chain links TRBV20-1 with TRBJ2-2, with D unclear. The sequence was collected from a male donor with ankylosing spondylitis or in good health (not recorded which). Input material: blood, either unsorted or a sorted T cell fraction (not recorded which). This CDR3 reads CSARRDQKNTGELFF. In DNA, the CDR3 is TGCAGTGCTAGGCGTGACCAAAAAAACACCGGGGAGCTGTTTTTT.